These T cell receptor beta chains were read from a single sample in a study of beta chain features in type 1 diabetes. The repertoire was sequenced with immunoSEQ multiplex PCR; TCRdb's copy has only in-frame clones and lacks some. Among 50,000 or so clones listed, roughly 41% were seen once. The sample taken for sequencing was Tregs from blood. These receptors all stem from a man aged 25 to 40 with type 1 diabetes. Both conserved end residues are part of each CDR3. Each record gives: clone size, D gene, V gene, J gene, CDR3 protein, CDR3 DNA. The D gene is left open where the match is weak. Clone size is shown for a subset of rows, as once, few, many or a class of expanded clone.

>NA|NA|TRBV29-1|TRBJ1-1
CSVKREEGTEAFF
TGCAGCGTGAAGAGGGAAGAAGGCACTGAAGCTTTCTTT
>NA|NA|TRBV4-1|TRBJ1-3
CASSLGGTHSGNTIYF
TGCGCCAGCAGCCTAGGAGGAACACACTCTGGAAACACCATATATTTT
>few|NA|TRBV18|TRBJ2-3
CASSPTRSTDTQYF
TGTGCCAGCTCACCAACCAGAAGCACAGATACGCAGTATTTT
>NA|TRBD1|TRBV28|TRBJ1-1
CASSLRGTGVNTEAFF
TGTGCCAGCAGTTTAAGGGGGACAGGGGTGAACACTGAAGCTTTCTTT
>medium-sized|TRBD2|TRBV7-2|TRBJ2-5
CASSLVSSGRQTQYF
TGTGCCAGCAGCTTAGTGTCTAGCGGGAGGCAGACCCAGTACTTC
>few|NA|TRBV6-4|TRBJ2-1
CASAERLSSYNEQFF
TGTGCCAGCGCAGAGAGGTTAAGCTCCTACAATGAGCAGTTCTTC
>few|NA|TRBV6-5|TRBJ2-7
CASSYSRVITYEQYF
TGTGCCAGCAGTTACTCGAGGGTGATAACCTACGAGCAGTACTTC
>few|NA|TRBV7-2|TRBJ1-1
CASIQVYNTEAFF
TGTGCCAGTATACAGGTCTACAACACTGAAGCTTTCTTT
>NA|NA|TRBV28|TRBJ2-1
CASSPSGGRINEQFF
TGTGCCAGCAGCCCATCTGGGGGCAGAATAAATGAGCAGTTCTTC
>NA|NA|TRBV28|TRBJ1-5
CASSFPRINQPQHF
TGTGCCAGCAGTTTTCCGCGGATCAATCAGCCCCAGCATTTT
>NA|NA|TRBV6-5|TRBJ1-5
CASSSGLGQPQHF
TGTGCCAGCAGTTCAGGCTTGGGTCAGCCCCAGCATTTT
>NA|TRBD1|TRBV27|TRBJ1-2
CASRNTGTGNGYTF
TGTGCCAGCAGAAACACCGGGACAGGGAATGGCTACACCTTC
>NA|NA|TRBV28|TRBJ1-2
CASAVTQRGGYTF
TGTGCCAGCGCAGTTACGCAACGAGGTGGCTACACCTTC
>NA|NA|TRBV19|TRBJ1-2
CASSILAGNGYTF
TGTGCCAGTAGTATATTGGCAGGGAATGGCTACACCTTC
>few|TRBD2|TRBV6-1|TRBJ2-3
CASRLLAGGSDTQYF
TGTGCCAGCAGGCTATTAGCGGGGGGATCGGATACGCAGTATTTT
>NA|NA|TRBV28|TRBJ1-2
CASSLNRVGYTF
TGTGCCAGCAGTTTAAATCGGGTTGGCTACACCTTC
>few|NA|TRBV19|TRBJ2-1
CASSSDYVSSGYNEQFF
TGTGCCAGTAGTTCTGATTATGTTAGTAGCGGTTACAATGAGCAGTTCTTC
>few|NA|TRBV7-2|TRBJ2-7
CATQRGISEYEQYF
TGTGCCACCCAAAGGGGCATTTCCGAGTACGAGCAGTACTTC
>NA|NA|TRBV28|TRBJ1-4
CASSSKRVGGNEKLFF
TGTGCCAGCAGTTCCAAGAGGGTAGGAGGGAATGAAAAACTGTTTTTT
>few|NA|TRBV18|TRBJ2-7
CASSPYNTAYEQYF
TGTGCCAGCTCACCATACAACACCGCCTACGAGCAGTACTTC
>few|TRBD2|TRBV2|TRBJ2-1
CASSKYGLAGLVYNEQFF
TGTGCCAGCAGTAAATATGGACTAGCGGGATTGGTATACAATGAGCAGTTCTTC
>few|NA|TRBV6-5|TRBJ1-2
CASSYSGGADYGYTF
TGTGCCAGCAGTTACTCGGGGGGGGCGGACTATGGCTACACCTTC
>NA|NA|TRBV28|TRBJ2-7
CASLTPQGFNEQYF
TGTGCCAGCCTAACCCCACAGGGATTCAACGAGCAGTACTTC
>NA|NA|TRBV28|TRBJ2-5
CASSPAGTQYF
TGTGCCAGCAGCCCCGCCGGGACCCAGTACTTC
>few|NA|TRBV7-8|TRBJ2-7
CASSYADPSYEQYF
TGTGCCAGCAGCTACGCGGATCCATCCTACGAGCAGTACTTC
>once|NA|TRBV7-2|TRBJ1-5
CASSPGRGSQPQHF
TGTGCCAGCAGCCCTGGCAGGGGTTCCCAGCCCCAGCATTTT
>few|TRBD1|TRBV5-4|TRBJ2-2
CAISDRGGTGELFF
TGTGCCATTTCGGACAGGGGAGGCACCGGGGAGCTGTTTTTT
>NA|TRBD2|TRBV28|TRBJ2-7
CASSLYLAGTYEQYF
TGTGCCAGCAGTTTGTACCTAGCGGGGACCTACGAGCAGTACTTC
>few|TRBD2|TRBV29-1|TRBJ2-1
CSSRLAGDSYNEQFF
TGCAGCTCCAGACTAGCGGGAGATTCCTACAATGAGCAGTTCTTC
>few|NA|TRBV5-1|TRBJ2-3
CASSSTTIGTDTQYF
TGCGCCAGCAGCTCGACGACAATCGGCACAGATACGCAGTATTTT
>NA|TRBD1|TRBV6-5|TRBJ1-5
CASSYSKQGYQPQHF
TGTGCCAGCAGTTACTCGAAACAGGGGTATCAGCCCCAGCATTTT
>once|NA|TRBV7-9|TRBJ1-2
CASSGGVRTNYGYTF
TGTGCCAGCAGCGGAGGAGTCAGGACCAACTATGGCTACACCTTC
>few|NA|TRBV5-1|TRBJ2-3
CASSLSEGGLSADTQYF
TGCGCCAGCAGCTTATCGGAAGGGGGTTTATCGGCAGATACGCAGTATTTT
>few|TRBD2|TRBV28|TRBJ2-2
CASSPRLARGGELFF
TGTGCCAGCAGTCCAAGACTAGCCCGCGGCGGGGAGCTGTTTTTT
>few|NA|TRBV6-5|TRBJ1-4
CASKTDNEKLFF
TGTGCCAGCAAGACAGACAATGAAAAACTGTTTTTT
>NA|NA|TRBV5-1|TRBJ2-7
CASSLAGLSSYEQYF
TGCGCCAGCAGCTTGGCAGGACTTAGCTCCTACGAGCAGTACTTC
>NA|TRBD2|TRBV9|TRBJ2-3
CASSVAPAGGPGADTQYF
TGTGCCAGCAGCGTAGCGCCAGCGGGAGGGCCGGGTGCAGATACGCAGTATTTT
>NA|NA|TRBV15|TRBJ1-1
CATSRQGGTEAFF
TGTGCCACCAGCAGACAGGGTGGGACTGAAGCTTTCTTT
>medium-sized|NA|TRBV6-1|TRBJ2-4
CASSGRGWGKNIQYF
TGTGCCAGCAGTGGTCGGGGATGGGGCAAAAACATTCAGTACTTC
>NA|NA|TRBV18|TRBJ2-7
CASSPGHQVREQYF
TGTGCCAGCTCACCAGGGCACCAAGTACGGGAGCAGTACTTC
>NA|NA|TRBV5-1|TRBJ2-2
CASSLGPPGELFF
TGCGCCAGCAGCTTGGGGCCCCCCGGGGAGCTGTTTTTT